Listed here are 29 T cell receptor beta chains from one sample, sequenced in a study of kidney transplant recipient with SARS-CoV-2 infection. One entry per CDR3 protein results from TCRdb running MiXCR on the reads. The sample holds roughly 230,000 distinct CDR3 sequences; less than 35% are singletons and the top ten take around 6.8%. The specimen was a blood sample, collected at baseline and around day 120 from a kidney transplant recipient. These TCRs come from a male patient aged 25 to 39 who had COVID-19 and was a kidney transplant recipient. T cells may partly derive from the graft donor.

V is TRBV5-6 and J is TRBJ2-3; the match to TRBD1 covers 7 bases. J was trimmed by 5 bases and V by 4 bases; bases with no gene match: 4. The germline gives CDR1 SGHDT, CDR2 YYEEEE. The CDR3 extends over 13 amino acids. CDR3 region: CASSPTGLDTQYF. CDR3 sequence (DNA): TGTGCCAGCAGCCCGACAGGGCTAGATACGCAGTATTTT.

Concerning this clonotype: This may be a read error, as it is one base from a much larger clone. The chain is built from TRBV3-1 and TRBJ2-5; D is undetermined. This CDR3 has 17 residues. Trimming pared 5 bases from V and 5 bases from J, leaving 24 bases between. The germline gives CDR1 LGHDT, CDR2 YNNKEL (reference sequence). The CDR3 region is CASSVTNPISLSETQYF. The CDR3 nucleotides are TGTGCCAGCAGCGTGACAAATCCCATTTCTCTCTCTGAGACCCAGTACTTC.

Comments on this clonotype: Since a much larger clone is just one base distant, this may be a read error. The V and J genes are TRBV3-1 and TRBJ1-1; D unresolved. CDR1 LGHDT and CDR2 YNNKEL come from the germline V gene (reference sequence). The CDR3 has 17 amino acids. V was pared by 5 bases and J by 4 bases, with 23 bases between. CDR3 coding DNA: TGTGCCAGCAGCTGGGATGGTCCCACTTCAATTCGCACTGAAGCTTTCTTT. As protein: CASSWDGPTSIRTEAFF.

This clonotype was recorded many times. The J gene is TRBJ1-2, the V gene TRBV7-3, with a weak D call TRBD1 (5 bases). Germline lookup yields CDR1 SGHTA and CDR2 FQGTGA. Trimming stripped 4 bases from V and 0 bases from J, with 12 bases between. This CDR3 has 15 residues. The DNA of the CDR3 is TGTGCCAGCAGCTACGACAGAGCTGCTAACTATGGCTACACCTTC. The encoded protein is CASSYDRAANYGYTF.

In its sample, this clonotype was seen many times. The chain carries TRBV24-1 and TRBJ2-1; 12 bases agree with TRBD1. The CDR3 is made up of 16 amino acids. Germline V gene sequence: CDR1 KGHDR, CDR2 SFDVKD. Trimming at V came to 4 bases and at J to 8 bases, leaving 8 bases not matched to a gene. The CDR3 protein is CATSDTRDRGPHEQFF. CDR3 coding DNA: TGTGCCACCAGTGACACGAGGGACAGGGGGCCCCATGAGCAGTTCTTC.

This clonotype has ten or more counts. The J gene is TRBJ1-3, the V gene TRBV4-2; D is ambiguous. The CDR3 sequence is 16 residues long. Between the trimmed V and J ends, which lost 0 bases and 1 base, there was a span of 10 bases. The germline V gene encodes CDR1 LGHNA and CDR2 YNFKEQ. The CDR3 here is CASSQERSRSGNTIYF. The DNA for the CDR3 is TGTGCCAGCAGCCAAGAAAGGTCCAGGTCTGGAAACACCATATATTTT.

Ten or more counts support this clonotype. V gene TRBV20-1 combines with J gene TRBJ1-5, with D possibly being TRBD1 (6 bases). Germline V gene data show CDR1 as DFQATT and CDR2 as SNEGSKA (reference sequence). The CDR3 is 15 amino acids. V lost 0 bases and J 0 bases, leaving 9 bases between the germline ends. CDR3 sequence (DNA): TGCAGTGCTAGAGACCGGACAGTTAGCAATCAGCCCCAGCATTTT. It specifies CSARDRTVSNQPQHF.

This clonotype was detected ten times or more. The chain carries TRBV19 and TRBJ2-7; D is unclear. The CDR3 has 15 amino acids. The germline gives CDR1 LNHDA, CDR2 SQIVND (reference sequence). V gave up 3 bases and J gave up 1 base, with 13 bases separating them. This CDR3 is CASSMVFGQSYEQYF. In DNA form, the CDR3 reads TGTGCCAGTAGTATGGTTTTCGGTCAGTCCTACGAGCAGTACTTC.

A remark on this clonotype: With a much larger clone just one base away, this may be a read error. This chain joins TRBV5-4 and TRBJ2-5; 9 bases line up with TRBD2. The CDR3 consists of 15 residues. Germline-derived CDR1 and CDR2 are SGHNT and YYREEE (reference sequence). The CDR3 nucleotides read TGTGCCAGCAGCGGGGGAGGGACTAGCAGAGATACGCGGTATTTT. Its translation is CASSGGGTSRDTRYF.

This clonotype occurred many times. The V gene is TRBV11-1, the J gene TRBJ1-2; D is unclear. Trimming removed 5 bases at V and 4 bases at J, with 23 bases between. The CDR3 has 17 residues. CDR1 and CDR2 (germline): SGHAT, FQDESV (reference sequence). The CDR3 loop is CASSKGYKAGKTYGYTF. The CDR3 bases are TGTGCCAGCAGCAAGGGCTATAAGGCTGGAAAGACCTATGGCTACACCTTC.

This clonotype has at least ten counts. The chain uses TRBV3-1 and TRBJ1-2, with D possibly TRBD1 on 5 matching bases. CDR3 length: 15 residues. CDR1 LGHDT and CDR2 YNNKEL come from the germline V gene (reference sequence). V lost 1 base to trimming and J lost 3 bases, with 12 bases between them. The CDR3 here is CASSQVRGLDYGYTF. The DNA of the CDR3 is TGTGCCAGCAGCCAAGTAAGGGGCTTGGACTATGGCTACACCTTC.

The rearrangement uses TRBV5-1 and TRBJ2-1; TRBD2 might be the D (6 bases). CDR1 is SGHRS, CDR2 YFSETQ, per germline. Trimming cost V 2 bases and J 8 bases, with 14 bases left between them. This CDR3 is 14 amino acids long. The CDR3, as DNA: TGCGCCAGCAGCTTCCAACGCGGAGGGGATGAGCAGTTCTTC. This gives the protein CASSFQRGGDEQFF.

This clonotype was found many times. The chain employs TRBV6-4 and TRBJ2-3; D is undetermined. Looked up from germline, CDR1 is MRHNA and CDR2 is SNTAGT. The germline V and J ends were trimmed by 2 bases and 0 bases, with 3 bases remaining between them. This CDR3 has 13 amino acids. The CDR3 nucleotides are TGTGCCAGCAGTGACACTAGCACAGATACGCAGTATTTT. Encoded protein: CASSDTSTDTQYF.

About this clonotype itself: At one boundary the junction diverges from the germline segment, which might be a read error. The chain is built from TRBV5-6 and TRBJ1-6, with D maybe TRBD1 (6 bases). The CDR3 covers 16 residues. Germline CDR1 reads SGHDT; CDR2 reads YYEEEE. The CDR3 loop is CASGLGGGPANSPLHF. CDR3 in DNA: TGTGCCAGCGGCTTGGGCGGGGGGCCGGCTAATTCACCCCTCCACTTC.

Ten or more counts support this clonotype. The V call is TRBV6-1, the J call TRBJ2-7; D gene ambiguous. CDR3 length: 16 amino acids. Germline V gene lookup returns CDR1 MNHNS and CDR2 SASEGT. V was cut by 0 bases and J by 1 base, with 13 bases left in between. The CDR3 loop is CASSEAVWTKSYEQYF. The DNA for the CDR3 is TGTGCCAGCAGTGAAGCTGTATGGACGAAGTCCTACGAGCAGTACTTC.

On this clonotype itself: One base away lies a much larger clone, so this may be a sequencing read error. V and J are TRBV6-5 and TRBJ1-2; no definite D call. CDR3 length: 17 amino acids. Germline CDR1 and CDR2: MNHEY and SVGAGI. The CDR3 reads CTSSLVLECRKTYGYTF. For the CDR3, the DNA is TGTACCAGCAGTCTGGTGCTGGAATGTAGAAAGACCTATGGCTACACCTTC.

In its sample, this clonotype was seen many times. The chain recombines TRBV29-1 with TRBJ1-2; 10 nucleotides agree with TRBD1. Germline trimming cut 5 bases from V and 7 bases from J; bases unmatched to any gene: 10. The germline V gene has CDR1 SQVTM and CDR2 ANQGSEA. The CDR3 is made up of 14 amino acids. For the CDR3, the DNA is TGCAGCGTTTACACCGGGACAGGGGAACGTGGCTACACCTTC. It specifies CSVYTGTGERGYTF.

This clonotype was recorded many times. V and J are TRBV20-1 and TRBJ1-2; possible D gene TRBD1, 5 bases. The length of the CDR3 is 21 residues. CDR1 and CDR2 (germline): DFQATT, SNEGSKA (reference sequence). The V gene lost 1 base and the J gene lost 5 bases, with 35 bases spanning the gap. The CDR3 here is CSARGYGKTGTETAGNYGYTF. DNA of the CDR3: TGCAGTGCTAGAGGTTATGGCAAAACCGGGACGGAAACCGCCGGGAATTATGGCTACACCTTC.

This sequence joins TRBV19 and TRBJ2-5; D tentatively fits TRBD1 or TRBD2 (5 bases each). The germline V gene encodes CDR1 LNHDA and CDR2 SQIVND (reference sequence). This CDR3 region has 13 residues. The V gene lost 6 bases and the J gene lost 9 bases, with 17 bases spanning the gap. The CDR3 DNA sequence: TGTGCCAGTAGCCGGGCTGCTTTGGGGGCCCAGTACTTC. Translation: CASSRAALGAQYF.

This clonotype has just a few counts. The genes are TRBV20-1 and TRBJ1-1, with TRBD1 matching over 10 bases. CDR1 and CDR2 (germline): DFQATT, SNEGSKA (reference sequence). J lost 7 bases, V lost 6 bases, and 8 bases had no gene match. The CDR3 has 13 residues. The CDR3 spells CSAVRDRGIEAFF. In DNA form, the CDR3 reads TGCAGTGCGGTGCGGGACAGGGGAATTGAAGCTTTCTTT.

This clonotype was picked up many times. This chain links TRBV10-2 with TRBJ1-1, with TRBD1 matching 8 bases. In germline, CDR1 is WSHSY, CDR2 SAAADI. The trim removed 5 bases at V and 4 bases at J, leaving 9 bases unmatched. CDR3 size: 15 residues. The CDR3 here is CASSQTGGSSTEAFF. CDR3 sequence (DNA): TGCGCCAGCAGTCAAACAGGGGGATCGAGCACTGAAGCTTTCTTT.

This clonotype was recorded many times. The chain combines TRBV7-2 with TRBJ1-3; no clear D. This CDR3 has 14 amino acids. Germline V gives CDR1 SGHTA, CDR2 FQGNSA. V was shortened by 6 bases and J by 3 bases, with 12 bases between the two germline ends. The CDR3 loop is CASSSYNGGNTIYF. For the CDR3, the DNA is TGTGCCAGCAGTTCATATAATGGTGGAAACACCATATATTTT.

Of note for this clonotype: A single base separates this from a much larger clone, so it may be a read error. The chain links TRBV5-5 to TRBJ1-2; D unresolved. The CDR3 has 16 residues. Germline values: CDR1 SGHKS, CDR2 YYEKEE (reference sequence). The CDR3 loop is CASVHNVSRKTYGHTF. DNA for the CDR3: TGTGCCAGCGTACATAATGTCTCGCGAAAGACCTATGGCCACACCTTC.

The gene calls are TRBV7-3 and TRBJ2-3, with 9 bases identical to TRBD2. Germline assignment: CDR1 SGHTA and CDR2 FQGTGA. V lost 4 bases to trimming and J lost 6 bases; unmatched junction nucleotides: 14. The CDR3 length is 17 residues. The CDR3 region is CASSSPAASGAPDTQYF. The CDR3 DNA is TGTGCCAGCAGCTCCCCCGCGGCTAGCGGGGCCCCCGATACGCAGTATTTT.

This clonotype was detected ten times or more. This chain connects TRBV24-1 to TRBJ2-7; 13 nucleotides align to TRBD2. V was clipped by 6 bases and J by 2 bases; unmatched bases: 3. The CDR3 runs 15 residues. Germline CDR1 and CDR2: KGHDR and SFDVKD. The CDR3 DNA sequence: TGTGCCACCAGTCCGGGACTAGCGGGGCCCTACGAGCAGTACTTC. As protein: CATSPGLAGPYEQYF.

With regard to this clonotype: This clone may be a read error of a much larger clone one base away. The genes are TRBV7-6 and TRBJ2-7; weak D call: TRBD2 (6 bases). Looked up from germline, CDR1 is SGHVS and CDR2 is FNYEAQ. The length of the CDR3 is 14 residues. V was pared by 8 bases and J by 1 base, with 15 bases between. The CDR3 nucleotides read TGTGCCAGCGGCCCCCGACTAGGTTCCTACGAGCAGTACTTC. This sequence encodes CASGPRLGSYEQYF.

With regard to this clonotype: This clone may be a read error of a much larger clone one base away. CDR3 region: CASSYVPGQPREKLFF. In DNA, the CDR3 is TGTGCCAGCAGTTACGTCCCGGGACAGCCTCGGGAAAAACTGTTTTTT. The chain couples TRBV6-6 to TRBJ1-4, with TRBD1 identical over 7 bases. Trimming cost V 2 bases and J 8 bases; bases outside gene matches: 11. Germline V gene data show CDR1 as MNHNY and CDR2 as SVGAGI (reference sequence). This CDR3 contains 16 residues.

This clonotype was seen ten or more times. V is TRBV4-3 and J is TRBJ1-2; no definite D call. CDR1 is LGHNA and CDR2 is YSLEER in the germline V gene. The CDR3 contains 12 residues. V lost 3 bases and J lost 6, with 8 bases in between. The CDR3 loop is CASSHSGNGYTF. The CDR3 DNA sequence: TGCGCCAGCAGCCACAGCGGGAATGGCTACACCTTC.

Remarks on this clonotype: A much larger clone differs by one base, so this may be a read error. The rearrangement uses TRBV27 and TRBJ2-1, with 8 bases aligning to TRBD2. Germline-derived CDR1 and CDR2 are MNHEY and SMNVEV (reference sequence). This CDR3 comprises 15 residues. The CDR3 region is CASSPGPAGANEQFF. Written as DNA, the CDR3 is TGTGCCAGCAGTCCCGGACCAGCGGGAGCTAATGAACAGTTCTTC.